The clone carrying this T cell receptor (beta chain) has just a few counts. This record comes from a study of T-cell reconstitution after alpha-beta-depleted transplantation in children. Unique molecular identifiers were incorporated during preparation of the TCRbeta library. TCRdb re-analysed the PCR reads in MiXCR, keeping a single row per CDR3 protein. This table has hundreds of thousands of distinct CDR3 sequences, 16% appearing once. This material consisted of PBMCs, mostly from graft donor cells, taken 360 days after TCRalphabeta/CD19-depleted stem cell transplant. The sequence came from a male patient younger than 18 who had a stem cell transplant for acute lymphoblastic leukemia, so the T cells may come from the graft donor.

CDR3 in amino acids: CASSSWGDEQYF. Here the CDR3 DNA reads TGCGCCAGCAGTAGTTGGGGGGACGAGCAGTACTTC. The rearrangement uses TRBV10-1 and TRBJ2-7; tentative D call: TRBD2 (6 bases). Trimming left V 5 bases short and J 5 bases short, with 10 bases between. CDR1 is WNHNN, CDR2 SYGVQD, per germline (reference sequence). This CDR3 is built from 12 residues.